This T cell receptor beta chain was captured in a study of cytomegalovirus exposure and HLA in healthy donors. Findings of the study overall: Reports credit the classifier with highly specific, highly sensitive diagnosis of cytomegalovirus status. Many donors carried some public TCRs, although rarity characterized most TCR sequences. The investigators catalogued about 170 TCR beta chains as cytomegalovirus-associated.

As regards this clone: The antigen is unknown.

The validation cohort, a group of some 120 subjects, included the donors and was separate from the roughly 670-subject first cohort. The repertoire was sequenced with immunoSEQ multiplex PCR; TCRdb's copy has only in-frame clones and lacks some. The sample carries about 73,000 clones, roughly 95% recorded once. The sequenced material came from PBMCs. The sequence was collected from a man between 18 and 35 years old in good health and CMV-seronegative.

The CDR3 loop is CASSRLTSGGDTQYF. Written as DNA, the CDR3 is TGCGCCAGCAGCCGCCTAACTAGCGGGGGGGATACGCAGTATTTT. This rearrangement joins TRBV5-1 to TRBJ2-3; TRBD2 aligns across 12 bases. Germline trimming cut 4 bases from V and 6 bases from J; bases unmatched to any gene: 6. From germline, CDR1 is SGHRS and CDR2 YFSETQ. The CDR3 has 15 residues. The whole variable domain, remainder taken from reference TRBV5-1 and TRBJ2-3, is KAGVTQTPRYLIKTRGQQVTLSCSPISGHRSVSWYQQTPGQGLQFLFEYFSETQRNKGNFPGRFSGRQFSNSRSEMNVSTLELGDSALYLCASSRLTSGGDTQYFGPGTRLTVL.